Below are 26 T cell receptor beta chains sequenced from a single sample in a study of cytomegalovirus exposure and HLA in healthy donors. Using immunoSEQ multiplex PCR, the repertoire was profiled, and TCRdb retains in-frame clones only, with some absent. The table records some 120,000 clones, 70% to 90% of them present only once. The sequenced material came from PBMCs. The receptors come from a woman aged 18-35 years in good health and CMV-seronegative.

V is TRBV2 and J is TRBJ1-5; 7 positions agree with TRBD1. Germline V gene lookup returns CDR1 SNHLY and CDR2 FYNNEI. The CDR3 is 13 amino acids. V lost 8 bases to trimming and J lost 2 bases; unmatched junction nucleotides: 3. Written as DNA, the CDR3 is TGTGCCAGCGTCGACAGGGGCAATCAGCCCCAGCATTTT. Protein product: CASVDRGNQPQHF.

The chain uses TRBV25-1 and TRBJ2-1, with TRBD2 identical over 12 bases. The CDR3 runs to 16 residues. The germline V gene encodes CDR1 MGHDK and CDR2 SYGVNS. With 5 bases clipped from V and 4 bases from J, the junction kept 6 bases outside the gene matches. The CDR3 bases are TGTGCCAGCAGTATGGGACTAGCGGGTACTTACAATGAGCAGTTCTTC. Translated, it gives CASSMGLAGTYNEQFF.

V usage is TRBV4-2 and J usage is TRBJ2-1; D is possibly TRBD2 (6 bases). CDR1 is LGHNA and CDR2 is YNFKEQ in the germline V gene. The CDR3 totals 17 residues. With 3 bases removed from V and 4 bases from J, the gap between germline ends came to 19 bases. The CDR3 here is CASSQDPGSTSYNEQFF. For the CDR3, the DNA is TGTGCCAGCAGCCAGGACCCCGGGAGCACGAGTTACAATGAGCAGTTCTTC.

This clone occurred once. The genes are TRBV6-1 and TRBJ1-2, with 9 bases fitting TRBD1. Germline V gene data show CDR1 as MNHNS and CDR2 as SASEGT. The CDR3 has 14 amino acids. With V trimmed by 2 bases and J by 6 bases, 4 bases remained unmatched. The DNA for the CDR3 is TGTGCCAGCAGTGAACGGGGACAGGGTGATGGCTACACCTTC. It specifies CASSERGQGDGYTF.

This chain connects TRBV30 to TRBJ1-1; D ambiguous. This CDR3 contains 13 residues. The germline V gene has CDR1 GTSNPN and CDR2 SVGIG (reference sequence). The CDR3 DNA sequence: TGTGCTCACTCTCGAGGGTGGACCACTGAAGCTTTCTTT. This encodes CAHSRGWTTEAFF. Full variable domain (missing parts from reference TRBV30 and TRBJ1-1): SQTIHQWPATLVQPVGSPLSLECTVEGTSNPNLYWYRQAAGRGLQLLFYSVGIGQISSEVPQNLSASRPQDRQFILSSKKLLLSDSGFYLCAHSRGWTTEAFFGQGTRLTVV.

This clone was recorded a few times. This rearrangement joins TRBV4-1 to TRBJ2-3; 10 positions agree with TRBD2. Germline-derived CDR1 and CDR2 are MGHRA and YSYEKL. Germline trimming cut 0 bases from V and 4 bases from J; bases unmatched to any gene: 4. This CDR3 is 16 amino acids long. This CDR3 reads CASSQEGAGGADTQYF. The CDR3 coding sequence is TGCGCCAGCAGCCAAGAAGGAGCGGGAGGGGCAGATACGCAGTATTTT.

The gene calls are TRBV7-9 and TRBJ2-1, with 7 positions matching TRBD1. V gave up 2 bases and J gave up 6 bases; unmatched junction bases: 10. This CDR3 region has 16 residues. Germline CDR1 is SEHNR and CDR2 is FQNEAQ (reference sequence). CDR3 loop: CASSLTTGSYGNEQFF. Written as DNA, the CDR3 is TGTGCCAGCAGCTTAACGACAGGGAGTTACGGCAATGAGCAGTTCTTC.

The V call is TRBV29-1, the J call TRBJ2-7, with D tentatively TRBD2 (6 bases). V was clipped by 5 bases and J by 1 base, with 18 bases between them. Looked up from germline, CDR1 is SQVTM and CDR2 is ANQGSEA. The CDR3 totals 15 residues. Written as DNA, the CDR3 is TGCAGCGTTTTGGGCGGGGACCTATCATCCTACGAGCAGTACTTC. Amino acids: CSVLGGDLSSYEQYF.

This clone has a handful of counts. V gene TRBV7-8 combines with J gene TRBJ2-3; D call uncertain. This CDR3 comprises 16 residues. CDR1 is SGHVS and CDR2 is FQNEAQ in the germline V gene. V lost 2 bases to trimming and J lost 5 bases, with 17 bases between them. The CDR3 coding sequence is TGTGCCAGCAGCTTATCTGCCGGAGTTGGCGGAGATACGCAGTATTTT. It specifies CASSLSAGVGGDTQYF.

The V and J genes are TRBV27 and TRBJ2-1; TRBD1 is a possible D gene (5 bases). This CDR3 spans 16 amino acids. CDR1 MNHEY and CDR2 SMNVEV come from the germline V gene (reference sequence). Trimming took 4 bases from V and 0 from J, leaving 13 bases between them. CDR3 in DNA: TGTGCCAGCAGTTCGAGAGACAGTAGCTCCTACAATGAGCAGTTCTTC. It yields the protein CASSSRDSSSYNEQFF.

The rearrangement links TRBV4-3 to TRBJ1-4; D unclear. This CDR3 comprises 12 residues. Germline CDR1 LGHNA, CDR2 YSLEER. Trimming cost V 5 bases and J 5 bases, with 6 bases left between them. The DNA for the CDR3 is TGCGCCAGCAGCTACAGAAATGAAAAACTGTTTTTT. Translating it yields CASSYRNEKLFF.

The chain joins TRBV28 to TRBJ2-5; 7 bases are a match to TRBD2. Germline loops: CDR1 MDHEN, CDR2 SYDVKM. The CDR3 is made up of 15 amino acids. Losses at the gene ends were 5 bases for V and 1 base for J; bases not matched to a gene: 7. The CDR3 nucleotides read TGTGCCAGCAGTACCGTGCTAGCGGCCCAAGAGACCCAGTACTTC. As protein: CASSTVLAAQETQYF.

This sequence joins TRBV13 and TRBJ1-1, with 7 bases matching TRBD1. This CDR3 region has 14 residues. V trimming: 5 bases; J trimming: 0 bases; junction bases outside the gene matches: 3. Looked up from germline, CDR1 is PRHDT and CDR2 is FYEKMQ (reference sequence). CDR3 bases: TGTGCCAGCAGCAGACAGGGAATGAACACTGAAGCTTTCTTT. Translation: CASSRQGMNTEAFF.

V is TRBV27 and J is TRBJ2-3, with 7 positions matching TRBD2. The CDR3 loop spans 15 amino acids. V shed 3 bases, J shed 2 bases, and the junction held 5 bases outside the gene matches. Germline V gene data show CDR1 as MNHEY and CDR2 as SMNVEV (reference sequence). CDR3 in DNA: TGTGCCAGCAGTTTTTCTAGCGGAGTCACAGATACGCAGTATTTT. Protein sequence: CASSFSSGVTDTQYF.

The rearrangement joins TRBV27 to TRBJ2-1; maybe TRBD1 (5 bases). V gave up 6 bases and J gave up 0 bases, with 24 bases separating them. The CDR3 totals 19 residues. Germline V gene sequence: CDR1 MNHEY, CDR2 SMNVEV (reference sequence). Here the CDR3 reads CASSPRVEFRQSSYNEQFF. The DNA for the CDR3 is TGTGCCAGCAGCCCCAGGGTCGAATTTCGCCAGAGCTCCTACAATGAGCAGTTCTTC.

The J gene is TRBJ2-6, the V gene TRBV6-6; 12 bases agree with TRBD2. Germline assignment: CDR1 MNHNY and CDR2 SVGAGI (reference sequence). V lost 10 bases to trimming and J lost 2 bases; unmatched junction nucleotides: 6. This CDR3 region has 16 residues. CDR3 protein: CATLGLAGPGANVLTF. For the CDR3, the DNA is TGTGCCACCTTAGGACTAGCGGGGCCTGGGGCCAACGTCCTGACTTTC.

This chain joins TRBV2 and TRBJ2-1; TRBD1 matches at 9 bases. The CDR3 sequence is 16 residues long. CDR1 is SNHLY, CDR2 FYNNEI, per germline. V lost 5 bases, J lost 7 bases, and 12 bases stayed unmatched. The CDR3 sequence: CASSYDGTGILNEQFF. CDR3 in DNA: TGTGCCAGCAGTTACGATGGGACAGGGATCTTGAATGAGCAGTTCTTC.

This chain joins TRBV7-2 and TRBJ2-5, with 11 bases aligning to TRBD1. The germline CDR1 and CDR2 sequences are SGHTA and FQGNSA. The CDR3 consists of 16 residues. V shed 5 bases and J 5 bases; nucleotides not matched to a gene: 10. The CDR3 reads CASSPQWTGGRETQYF. CDR3 coding DNA: TGTGCCAGCAGCCCCCAGTGGACAGGGGGCAGGGAGACCCAGTACTTC.

The V call is TRBV28, the J call TRBJ2-7; D may be TRBD2 (6 bases). The CDR3 is 14 residues long. Germline V CDR1 and CDR2: MDHEN, SYDVKM. Trimming cost V 0 bases and J 5 bases, with 11 bases left between them. CDR3 sequence reads: CASSLWVSGDEQYF. The CDR3 nucleotides read TGTGCCAGCAGTTTATGGGTCTCGGGGGACGAGCAGTACTTC.

This clone was recorded only once. This sequence joins TRBV11-2 and TRBJ2-6, with D maybe TRBD2 (5 bases). Germline CDR1 is SGHAT and CDR2 is FQNNGV. Trimming took off 1 base at V and 3 bases at J, with 13 bases between the two ends. The CDR3 covers 17 residues. The CDR3 here is CASSLGTSPSGANVLTF. DNA for the CDR3: TGTGCCAGCAGCTTAGGGACTTCACCGAGTGGGGCCAACGTCCTGACTTTC.

The chain is built from TRBV28 and TRBJ2-7, with a weak D call TRBD1 (5 bases). Between the trimmed V and J ends, which lost 2 bases and 5 bases, there was a span of 10 bases. This CDR3 contains 13 residues. CDR1 and CDR2 (germline): MDHEN, SYDVKM. As DNA, the CDR3 is TGTGCCAGCAGTTTACGGGCAGGGAACGAGCAGTACTTC. The encoded protein is CASSLRAGNEQYF.

CDR3 bases: TGTGCCAGCTCACCCCCAGTCTCCTACGAGCAGTACTTC. This sequence encodes CASSPPVSYEQYF. The chain combines TRBV18 with TRBJ2-7; the D is unclear. The germline V and J ends were trimmed by 3 bases and 0 bases, with 6 bases remaining between them. This CDR3 has 13 residues. The germline V gene has CDR1 KGHSH and CDR2 LQKENI.

The chain couples TRBV27 to TRBJ2-7; 8 bases are shared with TRBD2. The V gene end was trimmed by 6 bases and the J gene end by 6 bases; junction bases not matched to a gene: 13. The CDR3 sequence is 15 residues long. Germline CDR1 reads MNHEY; CDR2 reads SMNVEV (reference sequence). The CDR3 loop reads CASSPTSGGISEQYF. CDR3 in DNA: TGTGCCAGCAGCCCTACGAGCGGGGGTATTAGCGAGCAGTACTTC.

The chain joins TRBV30 to TRBJ2-3, with D perhaps TRBD1 (5 bases). Germline V gene lookup returns CDR1 GTSNPN and CDR2 SVGIG (reference sequence). CDR3 length: 12 amino acids. V gave up 5 bases and J gave up 4 bases, with 10 bases separating them. The CDR3 nucleotides read TGTGCCTGGGGGGTAGGGGCAGATACGCAGTATTTT. It yields the protein CAWGVGADTQYF.

The chain joins TRBV28 to TRBJ2-7; TRBD1 is a possible D gene (5 bases). CDR3 length equals 15 residues. Germline V gene data show CDR1 as MDHEN and CDR2 as SYDVKM. The V end lost 6 bases, the J end lost 3 bases, and 18 bases lay between the germline ends. The CDR3 region is CASSLSTAQGYEQYF. CDR3 bases: TGTGCCAGCAGCCTATCGACAGCCCAGGGCTACGAGCAGTACTTC.

The chain links TRBV28 to TRBJ1-2; 8 bases line up with TRBD1. V shed 4 bases and J 0 bases; nucleotides not matched to a gene: 10. This CDR3 region has 17 residues. From germline, CDR1 is MDHEN and CDR2 SYDVKM. This chain's CDR3 is CASSSPSGTGANYGYTF. The CDR3 DNA sequence: TGTGCCAGCAGTTCCCCATCCGGGACAGGAGCTAACTATGGCTACACCTTC.